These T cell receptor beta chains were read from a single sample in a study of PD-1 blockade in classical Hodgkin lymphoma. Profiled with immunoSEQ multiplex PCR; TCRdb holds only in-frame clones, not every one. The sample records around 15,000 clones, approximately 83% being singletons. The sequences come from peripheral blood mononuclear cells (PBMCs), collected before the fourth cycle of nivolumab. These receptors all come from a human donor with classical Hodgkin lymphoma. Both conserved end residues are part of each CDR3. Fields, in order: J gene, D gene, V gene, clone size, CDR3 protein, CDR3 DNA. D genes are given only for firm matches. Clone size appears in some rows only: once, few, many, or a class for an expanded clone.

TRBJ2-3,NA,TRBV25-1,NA,CASSLAGGGDTQYF,TGTGCCAGCAGTCTGGCCGGCGGGGGCGATACGCAGTATTTT
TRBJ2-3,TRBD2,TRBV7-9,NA,CASSLERGARTDTQYF,TGTGCCAGCAGCTTAGAGCGGGGGGCCCGGACAGATACGCAGTATTTT
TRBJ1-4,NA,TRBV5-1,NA,CASSLGSTGEKLFF,TGCGCCAGCAGCTTGGGGTCAACCGGGGAAAAACTGTTTTTT
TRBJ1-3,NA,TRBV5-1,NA,CASSRMGGNTIYF,TGCGCCAGCAGCAGGATGGGAGGAAACACCATATATTTT
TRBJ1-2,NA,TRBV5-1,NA,CASSSMTGAWGYTF,TGCGCCAGCAGCTCCATGACAGGAGCCTGGGGCTACACCTTC
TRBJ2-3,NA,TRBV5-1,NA,CASSLRWAGVVTDTQYF,TGCGCCAGCAGCTTGAGGTGGGCAGGGGTTGTCACAGATACGCAGTATTTT
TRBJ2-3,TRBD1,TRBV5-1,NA,CASNVGQGATDTQYF,TGCGCCAGCAACGTGGGACAGGGGGCCACAGATACGCAGTATTTT
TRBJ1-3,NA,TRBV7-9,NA,CASSADGQISGNTIYF,TGTGCCAGCAGCGCAGACGGACAGATCTCTGGAAACACCATATATTTT
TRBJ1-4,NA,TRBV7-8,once,CASSLAQSTDATNEKLFF,TGTGCCAGCAGCTTAGCGCAAAGTACTGATGCAACTAATGAAAAACTGTTTTTT
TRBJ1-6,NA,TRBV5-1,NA,CASRSGRDNSPLHF,TGCGCCAGCAGATCCGGACGGGATAATTCACCCCTCCACTTT
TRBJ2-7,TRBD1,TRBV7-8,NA,CASSFTGGGEQYF,TGTGCCAGCAGCTTCACAGGGGGCGGGGAGCAGTACTTC
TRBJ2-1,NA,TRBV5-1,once,CASSLNGADNEQFF,TGCGCCAGCAGCTTGAACGGGGCTGACAATGAGCAGTTCTTC
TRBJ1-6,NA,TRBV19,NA,CASSPQQGGSPLHF,TGTGCCAGTAGTCCCCAACAGGGCGGTTCACCCCTCCACTTT
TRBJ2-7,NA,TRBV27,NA,CASSSLGQMRSSYEQYF,TGTGCCAGCAGCTCCCTCGGACAGATGAGGAGCTCCTACGAGCAGTACTTC
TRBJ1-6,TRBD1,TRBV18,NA,CASSPIRQGQGLNSPLHF,TGTGCCAGCTCACCCATACGACAGGGACAGGGGCTAAATTCACCCCTCCACTTT
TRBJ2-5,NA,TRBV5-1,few,CASSISGIRETQYF,TGCGCCAGCAGCATATCAGGTATCCGGGAGACCCAGTACTTC
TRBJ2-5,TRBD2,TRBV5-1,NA,CASSLASGGAGETQYF,TGCGCCAGCAGCTTGGCGAGCGGGGGCGCCGGAGAGACCCAGTACTTC
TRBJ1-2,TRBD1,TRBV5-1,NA,CASSSAGTGGYTF,TGCGCCAGCAGCTCGGCGGGGACAGGAGGCTACACCTTC
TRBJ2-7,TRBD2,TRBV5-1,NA,CASSWGGATYEQYF,TGCGCCAGCAGCTGGGGAGGGGCGACCTACGAGCAGTACTTC
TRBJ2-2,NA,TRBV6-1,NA,CASRDNTGELFF,TGTGCCAGCAGAGACAACACCGGGGAGCTGTTTTTT
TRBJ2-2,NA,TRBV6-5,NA,CASSYSPDLIGELFF,TGTGCCAGCAGTTACTCTCCCGATCTGATCGGGGAGCTGTTTTTT
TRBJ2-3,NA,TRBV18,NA,CASSPRTGRADTQYF,TGTGCCAGCTCACCCCGCACGGGGAGAGCAGATACGCAGTATTTT
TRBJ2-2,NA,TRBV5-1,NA,CASSLGNTGELFF,TGCGCCAGCAGCTTGGGCAACACCGGGGAGCTGTTTTTT
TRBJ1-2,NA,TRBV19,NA,CASRPFGDSDWGGDGYTF,TGTGCCAGTAGGCCCTTCGGGGACTCCGACTGGGGGGGTGATGGCTACACCTTC
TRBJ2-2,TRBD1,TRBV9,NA,CASSESGQGPGELFF,TGTGCCAGCAGCGAGTCGGGACAGGGGCCCGGGGAGCTGTTTTTT
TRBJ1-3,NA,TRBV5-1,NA,CASSWGVSGNTIYF,TGCGCCAGCAGCTGGGGAGTCTCTGGAAACACCATATATTTT